This record concerns one T cell receptor beta chain sequence. What it recognizes is unknown. MiXCR, applied by TCRdb to the 5' RACE reads, yields one record per CDR3 protein. Among 100,000 to 150,000 distinct CDR3 sequences listed, about 7.4% were seen once. The data were taken from a study of T cells after yellow fever vaccination. Study results and caveats: Abundant bulk-derived clonotypes could contaminate FACS-sorted repertoires.

The sequencing here drew on CD4+ T cells sorted from PBMCs, taken 10 days after the first yellow fever vaccination. The clonotype comes from a man in his late teens or twenties who received the YFV17D yellow fever vaccine.

The CDR3 DNA sequence: TGTGCCAGCAGTAGTGCGGGGAACACTGAAGCTTTCTTT. Its protein product is CASSSAGNTEAFF. The chain combines TRBV27 with TRBJ1-1, with no clear D. V dropped 5 bases and J dropped 1 base, with 8 bases sitting between them. This CDR3 spans 13 amino acids. Germline V gene sequence: CDR1 MNHEY, CDR2 SMNVEV (reference sequence).